The text below deals with one TCR beta chain. Sequencing of TCR beta drew on CD8+ and CD4+ T cells from blood. The record originates from a study of CD8 T cells in Susac syndrome. The CDR3 has 17 residues. Germline V lookup: CDR1 SGHRS, CDR2 YFSETQ. Trimming stripped 1 base from V and 4 bases from J, with 18 bases between. An input of roughly 0.5 to 1 ug of RNA was subjected to reverse transcription using random hexamers. TCRdb re-analysed the immunoSEQ multiplex PCR reads in MiXCR, keeping a single row per CDR3 protein. Of some 120,000 distinct CDR3 sequences in the sample, about 90% were seen once. The sample was CD8+ T cells from PBMCs. V gene TRBV5-1 combines with J gene TRBJ2-1; maybe TRBD2 (5 bases). The receptor was isolated from a human donor in good health. The CDR3 coding sequence is TGCGCCAGCAGCTTGAGCTCTAGCTTTACGTCTTACAATGAGCAGTTCTTC. Translating gives CASSLSSSFTSYNEQFF.